The 18 T cell receptor beta chains in this list originate from one sample, sequenced in a study of immune evolution from preneoplasia to lung adenocarcinoma. This table comes from immunoSEQ multiplex PCR, and its TCRdb copy is limited to in-frame clones, with some not included. In the table there are about 26,000 clones, about two thirds of which are singletons. Sequencing was carried out using FFPE invasive lung adenocarcinoma tissue. These receptors came from a person between 55 and 69 years old with invasive lung adenocarcinoma. Some clones in this sample may be carry-over from other donors' samples.

The chain couples TRBV5-1 to TRBJ2-7, with D perhaps TRBD2 (6 bases). The CDR3 totals 12 residues. Germline CDR1 and CDR2: SGHRS and YFSETQ. Trimming removed 2 bases from V and 7 bases from J, with 10 bases in between. CDR3 amino acids: CASSFAGWEQYF. CDR3 DNA: TGCGCCAGCAGCTTTGCGGGATGGGAGCAGTACTTC.

This clone was found a few times. V usage is TRBV7-2 and J usage is TRBJ2-7, with 7 bases that match TRBD1. The CDR3 loop spans 16 amino acids. Germline assignment: CDR1 SGHTA and CDR2 FQGNSA. Trimming removed 5 bases from V and 0 bases from J; junction bases left unmatched: 10. In nucleotides, the CDR3 is TGTGCCAGCAGCGCGACCGGGACAGAACACTCCTACGAGCAGTACTTC. As protein: CASSATGTEHSYEQYF. Looking up the rest from reference TRBV7-2 and TRBJ2-7 gives the full variable domain: GAGVSQSPSNKVTEKGKDVELRCDPISGHTALYWYRQSLGQGLEFLIYFQGNSAPDKSGLPSDRFSAERTGGSVSTLTIQRTQQEDSAVYLCASSATGTEHSYEQYFGPGTRLTVT.

The chain couples TRBV19 to TRBJ1-2; 7 positions agree with TRBD1. V shed 5 bases and J 2 bases; nucleotides not matched to a gene: 5. Germline-derived CDR1 and CDR2 are LNHDA and SQIVND (reference sequence). This CDR3 contains 14 residues. CDR3 in DNA: TGTGCCAGTAGTTTTAGGGGGCGAAACTATGGCTACACCTTC. This codes for CASSFRGRNYGYTF.

On this clone: A read error may produce the germline difference seen at one junction end. This chain links TRBV7-7 with TRBJ2-2; no clear D gene. Germline V gene sequence: CDR1 SSHAT, CDR2 FNYEAQ (reference sequence). This CDR3 has 14 amino acids. This CDR3 is CASSPFVNTGELFF. The CDR3 bases are TGTGCTAGCAGCCCTTTTGTGAACACCGGGGAGCTGTTTTTT.

The chain recombines TRBV5-1 with TRBJ2-7, with 7 positions matching TRBD1. J was trimmed by 1 base and V by 4 bases; bases with no gene match: 5. In germline, CDR1 is SGHRS, CDR2 YFSETQ. There are 14 residues in the CDR3. CDR3 in amino acids: CASSVQGSSYEQYF. CDR3 nucleotide sequence: TGCGCCAGCAGCGTACAGGGGTCGTCCTACGAGCAGTACTTC.

This sequence joins TRBV18 and TRBJ2-4, with 8 bases lining up with TRBD2. Unmatched junction bases numbered 3, after V lost 0 bases and J lost 5 bases. The germline V gene has CDR1 KGHSH and CDR2 LQKENI. The CDR3 is 15 residues long. The CDR3 here is CASSPPSGIQNIQYF. CDR3 coding DNA: TGTGCCAGCTCACCACCTAGCGGGATTCAAAACATTCAGTACTTC.

This chain links TRBV2 with TRBJ1-3; D is possibly TRBD1 (5 bases). This CDR3 has 13 amino acids. V gave up 9 bases and J gave up 2 bases, with 11 bases separating them. CDR1 SNHLY and CDR2 FYNNEI come from the germline V gene. This CDR3 reads CASQGDAGNTIYF. Written as DNA, the CDR3 is TGTGCCAGTCAGGGTGACGCTGGAAACACCATATATTTT.

V and J are TRBV6-1 and TRBJ1-1, with 9 bases lining up with TRBD1. The CDR3 sequence is 16 residues long. V lost 4 bases to trimming and J lost 3 bases; unmatched junction nucleotides: 9. The germline V gene encodes CDR1 MNHNS and CDR2 SASEGT. Written as DNA, the CDR3 is TGTGCCAGCAGTGGGGGGACAGGGCGAGGGGACACTGAAGCTTTCTTT. It encodes CASSGGTGRGDTEAFF.

The V call is TRBV19, the J call TRBJ2-6; TRBD2 might be the D (5 bases). The CDR3 spans 17 residues. The V end was cut by 4 bases, the J end by 0 bases, with 13 bases between. Germline V gene lookup returns CDR1 LNHDA and CDR2 SQIVND (reference sequence). The CDR3 DNA reads TGTGCCAGTAGTAAAGGACTGACCCACTCTGGGGCCAACGTCCTGACTTTC. This gives the protein CASSKGLTHSGANVLTF. The variable domain in full, completed from reference TRBV19 and TRBJ2-6, reads DGGITQSPKYLFRKEGQNVTLSCEQNLNHDAMYWYRQDPGQGLRLIYYSQIVNDFQKGDIAEGYSVSREKKESFPLTVTSAQKNPTAFYLCASSKGLTHSGANVLTFGAGSRLTVL.

The chain has TRBV6-5 and TRBJ2-7, with D perhaps TRBD1 or TRBD2 (5 bases each). The CDR3 sequence is 11 residues long. V dropped 6 bases and J dropped 6 bases, with 9 bases sitting between them. Germline CDR1 and CDR2: MNHEY and SVGAGI. The CDR3 sequence: CASSVGAEQYF. CDR3 DNA sequence: TGTGCCAGCAGCGTCGGGGCCGAGCAGTACTTC.

As regards this clone: Other nucleotide sequences in the sample specify the same CDR3. The V gene is TRBV11-2, the J gene TRBJ1-3; D gene ambiguous. The CDR3 is 13 amino acids. Germline CDR1 SGHAT, CDR2 FQNNGV. V dropped 2 bases and J dropped 4 bases, with 6 bases sitting between them. The chain's CDR3 is CASSLTVGNTIYF. CDR3 nucleotide sequence: TGTGCCAGCAGCTTAACAGTGGGAAACACCATATATTTT.

V and J are TRBV29-1 and TRBJ1-1; D gene ambiguous. In germline, CDR1 is SQVTM, CDR2 ANQGSEA. The CDR3 length is 11 residues. Trimming took 5 bases from V and 5 from J, leaving 9 bases between them. The CDR3 is CSVLGGTEAFF. The CDR3 nucleotides are TGCAGCGTTTTAGGTGGAACTGAAGCTTTCTTT.

V gene TRBV6-4 combines with J gene TRBJ2-2; no clear D gene. V gave up 6 bases and J gave up 1 base, with 15 bases separating them. The CDR3 loop spans 16 amino acids. Germline V gene data show CDR1 as MRHNA and CDR2 as SNTAGT. CDR3 DNA: TGTGCCAGCAGCGCTTCCGGCGGTAGGAACACCGGGGAGCTGTTTTTT. Protein sequence: CASSASGGRNTGELFF.

V is TRBV6-6 and J is TRBJ2-1, with 8 bases fitting TRBD2. Germline V CDR1 and CDR2: MNHNY, SVGAGI (reference sequence). The CDR3 runs to 16 residues. With V trimmed by 6 bases and J by 5 bases, 12 bases remained unmatched. The CDR3 DNA reads TGTGCCAGCAGACCACCGGGAGGGCCGAAAAACAATGAGCAGTTCTTC. This gives the protein CASRPPGGPKNNEQFF.

CDR3 loop: CASSSEDAGGYTF. The CDR3 coding sequence is TGTGCCAGCAGCTCCGAGGACGCAGGAGGCTACACCTTC. The chain couples TRBV7-8 to TRBJ1-2; D remains unclear. This CDR3 has 13 amino acids. Germline lookup yields CDR1 SGHVS and CDR2 FQNEAQ. The V end lost 4 bases, the J end lost 8 bases, and 14 bases lay between the germline ends.

CDR3 sequence: CASSRGSRLNEQFF. Written as DNA, the CDR3 is TGTGCCAGCAGCCGAGGTTCGCGTCTCAATGAGCAGTTCTTC. The chain carries TRBV28 and TRBJ2-1; D is ambiguous. Per germline, CDR1 MDHEN and CDR2 SYDVKM. V shed 6 bases and J shed 6 bases, with 15 bases lying between them. CDR3 length: 14 residues.

The V call is TRBV30, the J call TRBJ1-4; possibly TRBD1 for D (6 bases). Germline V CDR1 and CDR2: GTSNPN, SVGIG (reference sequence). This CDR3 comprises 12 residues. CDR3 protein: CGQGSTNEKLFF. DNA for the CDR3: TGTGGCCAGGGGAGCACTAATGAAAAACTGTTTTTT.

J is TRBJ2-4 and V is TRBV7-9, with 7 bases matching TRBD1. CDR1 is SEHNR and CDR2 is FQNEAQ in the germline V gene (reference sequence). V lost 1 base to trimming and J lost 2 bases; unmatched junction nucleotides: 5. The length of the CDR3 is 16 residues. CDR3 sequence (DNA): TGTGCCAGCAGCTTAGAACAGGGGTCGACCAAAAACATTCAGTACTTC. Amino acids: CASSLEQGSTKNIQYF.